The clone carrying this T cell receptor beta chain was seen many times. The data stem from a study of regulatory T cells in long-lasting Graves disease. Time point described: newly diagnosed GD, antithyroid drugs for less than 3 months. PBMC-derived RNA was used for the TCR library. iRepertoire HTBI primers and Arm-PCR of CDR3 regions built TCR beta libraries. TCRdb reanalysed the multiplex PCR reads using MiXCR and keeps one entry per CDR3 protein. The table records more than 400,000 distinct CDR3 sequences, roughly 15% of them present only once. Trimming left V 2 bases short and J 2 bases short, with 14 bases between. This CDR3 is built from 16 residues. Germline values: CDR1 KGHSH, CDR2 LQKENI. This sample also belongs to another study, concerning T cells in Graves' hyperthyroidism and ophthalmopathy.

The specimen comprised peripheral blood mononuclear cells (PBMCs), sampled at new diagnosis, from a patient treated with antithyroid drugs. The source is a woman in her thirties with Graves disease. The gene calls are TRBV18 and TRBJ2-3; tentatively, D is TRBD1 (6 bases). The CDR3 loop reads CASSPYQQGSTDTQYF. The CDR3 DNA reads TGTGCCAGCTCACCATACCAACAGGGATCCACAGATACGCAGTATTTT.